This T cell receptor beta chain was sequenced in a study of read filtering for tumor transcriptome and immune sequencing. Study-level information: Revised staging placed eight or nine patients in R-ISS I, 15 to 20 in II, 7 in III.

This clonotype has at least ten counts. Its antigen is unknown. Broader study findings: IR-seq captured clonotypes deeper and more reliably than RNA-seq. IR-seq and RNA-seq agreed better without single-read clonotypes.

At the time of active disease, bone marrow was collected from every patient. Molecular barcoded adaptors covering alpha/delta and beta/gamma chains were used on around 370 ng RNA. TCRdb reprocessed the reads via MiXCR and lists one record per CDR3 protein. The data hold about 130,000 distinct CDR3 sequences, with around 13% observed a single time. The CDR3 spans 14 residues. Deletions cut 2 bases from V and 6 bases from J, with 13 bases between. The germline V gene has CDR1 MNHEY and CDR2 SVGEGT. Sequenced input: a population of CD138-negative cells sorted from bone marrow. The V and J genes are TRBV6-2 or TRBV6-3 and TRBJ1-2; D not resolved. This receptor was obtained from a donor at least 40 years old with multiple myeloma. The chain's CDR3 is CASSYRPIDNGYTF. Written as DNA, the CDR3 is TGTGCCAGCAGTTACCGGCCAATAGATAATGGCTACACCTTC.